These 18 T cell receptor beta chains share one sample of origin, sequenced in a study of blood T cell repertoires in COVID-19. Data came from immunoSEQ multiplex PCR; TCRdb stores just in-frame clones and leaves some out. The sample includes around 200,000 clones, approximately 85% of them seen just once. The source material was peripheral blood. These receptors originate from a woman over 75 with acute or convalescent COVID-19.

This clone was recorded once. This rearrangement joins TRBV18 to TRBJ2-1; the match to TRBD1 covers 7 bases. Unmatched junction bases numbered 3, after V lost 8 bases and J lost 2 bases. The germline gives CDR1 KGHSH, CDR2 LQKENI. The CDR3 has 13 amino acids. CDR3 region: CASQDRTYNEQFF. The CDR3 nucleotides are TGTGCCAGCCAGGACAGGACCTACAATGAGCAGTTCTTC.

The gene calls are TRBV7-2 and TRBJ2-7; 12 bases are shared with TRBD2. Unmatched junction bases numbered 2, after V lost 5 bases and J lost 3 bases. The length of the CDR3 is 14 residues. CDR1 and CDR2 (germline): SGHTA, FQGNSA. CDR3 nucleotides: TGTGCCAGCAGCCAGGGACTAGCGGGCTACGAGCAGTACTTC. It is translated as CASSQGLAGYEQYF.

The rearrangement links TRBV5-1 to TRBJ2-7; weak D call: TRBD1 (6 bases). The germline V gene has CDR1 SGHRS and CDR2 YFSETQ. V was trimmed by 4 bases and J by 6 bases, leaving 20 bases between them. This CDR3 has 15 residues. The CDR3 spells CASSPGWQGYGEQYF. The CDR3 DNA is TGCGCCAGCAGCCCTGGGTGGCAGGGGTACGGCGAGCAGTACTTC.

This chain links TRBV21-1 with TRBJ2-7; TRBD2 was called by the table and not checked on the DNA. TRBV21-1 is labeled a pseudogene. CDR3 size: 16 residues. CDR3 region: CASSKAKAFPSYEQYF. CDR3 sequence (DNA): TGTGCCAGCAGCAAAGCGAAAGCGTTCCCCTCCTACGAGCAGTACTTC.

V and J are TRBV2 and TRBJ1-2, with no clear D. The CDR3 covers 14 residues. Trimming removed 8 bases at V and 2 bases at J, with 15 bases between. Germline V gene sequence: CDR1 SNHLY, CDR2 FYNNEI. The CDR3 reads CASLLQVKNYGYTF. CDR3 in DNA: TGTGCCAGCCTCCTCCAGGTGAAAAACTATGGCTACACCTTC.

The J gene is TRBJ2-7, the V gene TRBV27; no firm D call. Germline values: CDR1 MNHEY, CDR2 SMNVEV (reference sequence). The length of the CDR3 is 14 residues. V lost 5 bases and J lost 6, with 17 bases in between. CDR3 residues: CASSRPGGLGEQYF. CDR3 coding DNA: TGTGCCAGCAGTCGGCCCGGCGGCCTCGGCGAGCAGTACTTC.

The rearrangement uses TRBV7-8 and TRBJ1-5; a weak D match, TRBD1 (5 bases). V shed 8 bases and J shed 0 bases, with 11 bases lying between them. CDR1 is SGHVS and CDR2 is FQNEAQ in the germline V gene. The CDR3 has 14 amino acids. DNA for the CDR3: TGTGCCAGCGGGGAGGGGTATAGCAATCAGCCCCAGCATTTT. Protein sequence: CASGEGYSNQPQHF.

CDR3 nucleotide sequence: TGTGCCAGCAGCTTAGCTCGGCAGGGGACCGAGGACACCATATATTTT. Translated: CASSLARQGTEDTIYF. The rearrangement uses TRBV7-9 and TRBJ1-3; the D gene is possibly TRBD1 (6 bases). V was trimmed by 0 bases and J by 8 bases, leaving 17 bases between them. The CDR3 has 16 amino acids. In germline, CDR1 is SEHNR, CDR2 FQNEAQ (reference sequence). Drawing the rest from reference TRBV7-9 and TRBJ1-3, the complete variable domain is DTGVSQNPRHKITKRGQNVTFRCDPISEHNRLYWYRQTLGQGPEFLTYFQNEAQLEKSRLLSDRFSAERPKGSFSTLEIQRTEQGDSAMYLCASSLARQGTEDTIYFGEGSWLTVV.

CDR3 residues: CSGGGLAGAYNEQFF. Here the CDR3 DNA reads TGCAGCGGGGGAGGACTAGCGGGAGCCTACAATGAGCAGTTCTTC. This rearrangement joins TRBV29-1 to TRBJ2-1, with TRBD2 matching 13 bases. The CDR3 is 15 residues long. Germline V lookup: CDR1 SQVTM, CDR2 ANQGSEA. Losses at the gene ends were 7 bases for V and 2 bases for J; bases not matched to a gene: 5.

V gene TRBV11-2 combines with J gene TRBJ2-5; 7 bases are a match to TRBD1. V lost 6 bases to trimming and J lost 2 bases; unmatched junction nucleotides: 3. The germline V gene has CDR1 SGHAT and CDR2 FQNNGV. The CDR3 has 13 amino acids. CDR3 sequence: CASSPGQQETQYF. CDR3 coding DNA: TGTGCCAGCAGTCCGGGACAGCAAGAGACCCAGTACTTC.

The chain carries TRBV5-5 and TRBJ1-3; 7 nucleotides align to TRBD1. Germline V lookup: CDR1 SGHKS, CDR2 YYEKEE (reference sequence). After removal of 0 bases from V and 7 bases from J, the junction contained 10 bases not matched to a gene. This CDR3 is built from 16 residues. CDR3 residues: CASSLGVSRGTNTIYF. The CDR3 bases are TGTGCCAGCAGCTTGGGAGTGAGCAGGGGGACGAACACCATATATTTT.

This chain joins TRBV5-1 and TRBJ2-3; 8 bases are a match to TRBD1. Germline CDR1 reads SGHRS; CDR2 reads YFSETQ. This CDR3 spans 16 amino acids. Trimming at V came to 0 bases and at J to 3 bases, leaving 6 bases not matched to a gene. The CDR3 protein is CASSLGGQGATDTQYF. The DNA of the CDR3 is TGCGCCAGCAGCTTGGGCGGTCAGGGGGCAACAGATACGCAGTATTTT.

V usage is TRBV3-1 (or the pseudogene TRBV3-2) and J usage is TRBJ2-7, with 7 bases matching TRBD2. Looked up from germline, CDR1 is LGHDT and CDR2 is YNNKEL (reference sequence). This CDR3 comprises 14 residues. The V and J ends lost 1 base and 5 bases, in that order; junction bases with no gene match: 5. CDR3 DNA: TGTGCCAGCAGCCAAGGAATACGGGGGGACGAGCAGTACTTC. This gives the protein CASSQGIRGDEQYF.

The gene calls are TRBV25-1 and TRBJ2-5; 9 bases agree with TRBD1. Losses at the gene ends were 6 bases for V and 5 bases for J; bases not matched to a gene: 10. The CDR3 runs to 15 residues. The V gene's germline CDR1 is MGHDK and CDR2 SYGVNS. The CDR3 nucleotides are TGTGCCAGCAGCCCTCTACAGGGGGCGGGGGAGACCCAGTACTTC. Protein sequence: CASSPLQGAGETQYF.

This clone occurred a few times. The genes are TRBV5-1 and TRBJ2-7; 11 bases fit TRBD2. J lost 4 bases, V lost 4 bases, and 7 bases had no gene match. There are 15 residues in the CDR3. CDR1 SGHRS and CDR2 YFSETQ come from the germline V gene. The CDR3 DNA reads as TGCGCCAGCAGCGTTAGCGGGAGGGGGACTTACGAGCAGTACTTC. Amino acid sequence: CASSVSGRGTYEQYF. The complete variable domain, with remaining parts taken from reference TRBV5-1 and TRBJ2-7, reads KAGVTQTPRYLIKTRGQQVTLSCSPISGHRSVSWYQQTPGQGLQFLFEYFSETQRNKGNFPGRFSGRQFSNSRSEMNVSTLELGDSALYLCASSVSGRGTYEQYFGPGTRLTVT.

The genes are TRBV5-4 and TRBJ1-2; 11 nucleotides agree with TRBD1. Germline V gene data show CDR1 as SGHNT and CDR2 as YYREEE (reference sequence). This CDR3 has 16 amino acids. Trimming removed 1 base from V and 3 bases from J; junction bases left unmatched: 5. This CDR3 is CASSLPGTGGYYGYTF. The CDR3 nucleotides are TGTGCCAGCAGCTTGCCGGGGACAGGGGGTTACTATGGCTACACCTTC.

This clone was counted only a few times. The chain carries TRBV9 and TRBJ2-7; D gene uncertain. Per the germline V gene, CDR1 is SGDLS and CDR2 is YYNGEE. V was cut by 4 bases and J by 3 bases, with 17 bases left in between. This CDR3 comprises 15 residues. In nucleotides, the CDR3 is TGTGCCAGCAGCCCACTCCTTGGTCCTAACTACGAGCAGTACTTC. It codes for CASSPLLGPNYEQYF.

Only a few counts were recorded for this clone. This chain joins TRBV5-1 and TRBJ1-2, with 9 bases matching TRBD1. CDR1 is SGHRS and CDR2 is YFSETQ in the germline V gene. The CDR3 has 14 residues. With V trimmed by 5 bases and J by 6 bases, 8 bases remained unmatched. The CDR3 protein is CASSTGQGENGYTF. The CDR3 DNA is TGCGCCAGCAGTACGGGACAGGGAGAGAATGGCTACACCTTC.